This T cell receptor (beta chain) emerged from a study of blood T cell repertoires in COVID-19. Turning to the study itself: The study drew acute and convalescent COVID-19 samples from the United States, Italy and Spain. T cells, B-cell-depleted T cells, or PBMCs provided the cDNA or gDNA that served as material.

The CDR3 length is 18 residues. Trimming left V 6 bases short and J 3 bases short, with 26 bases between. The V gene's germline CDR1 is SGHNT and CDR2 YENEEA. Original analysis: Estimates of nucleated cell counts were drawn from the amplification of reference gene primers. The data were produced by immunoSEQ multiplex PCR, yet TCRdb's version contains in-frame clones alone and is incomplete. Clonal size and the V and J genes are those of that table, whereas D and trimming came from the DNA. The table has under 250,000 clones, around four fifths seen once. J is TRBJ1-1 and V is TRBV11-3; tentatively, D is TRBD1 (6 bases). Sequences were obtained from peripheral blood. The receptor's source is a woman aged 60-75 years with active or convalescent COVID-19. DNA of the CDR3: TGTGCCAGCAGTTCCACAGGGTTTTGGGGCCAGGCGGACACTGAAGCTTTCTTT. Its translation is CASSSTGFWGQADTEAFF.